This T cell receptor beta chain is drawn from a study of shared clonotypes between healthy human individuals. Study results and caveats: Some naive CD4 clonotypes, roughly 4.5%, turned up in common across a handful of donors.

Deep was the level used in running the assay. Sequencing was performed with immunoSEQ multiplex PCR; in TCRdb, only in-frame clones are kept and a portion is missing. The sample lists around 1.9 million clones, about 93% occurring once. Positively selected for CCR7, the CD45RO-negative cells used as naive CD8 cells excluded terminally differentiated effector memory CD45RA+ cells. Every donor, a Caucasian adult, lived in Nashville, Tennessee. The CDR3 totals 14 residues. The V and J ends lost 2 bases and 1 base respectively, with 9 bases between them. Germline CDR1 reads MNHEY; CDR2 reads SMNVEV (reference sequence). Worth noting for this clone: The antigen remains undetermined. Other DNA sequences in this sample translate to the same CDR3.

This receptor was identified in a man aged 18 to 29 in good health. Some clones in this sample may be carry-over from other donors' samples. The chain is built from TRBV27 and TRBJ2-7, with D possibly being TRBD1 (6 bases). The sequenced sample consisted of naive CD8+ T cells from PBMCs. The CDR3 loop is CASSLGRGSYEQYF. Here the CDR3 DNA reads TGTGCCAGCAGTTTAGGCAGGGGATCCTACGAGCAGTACTTC.